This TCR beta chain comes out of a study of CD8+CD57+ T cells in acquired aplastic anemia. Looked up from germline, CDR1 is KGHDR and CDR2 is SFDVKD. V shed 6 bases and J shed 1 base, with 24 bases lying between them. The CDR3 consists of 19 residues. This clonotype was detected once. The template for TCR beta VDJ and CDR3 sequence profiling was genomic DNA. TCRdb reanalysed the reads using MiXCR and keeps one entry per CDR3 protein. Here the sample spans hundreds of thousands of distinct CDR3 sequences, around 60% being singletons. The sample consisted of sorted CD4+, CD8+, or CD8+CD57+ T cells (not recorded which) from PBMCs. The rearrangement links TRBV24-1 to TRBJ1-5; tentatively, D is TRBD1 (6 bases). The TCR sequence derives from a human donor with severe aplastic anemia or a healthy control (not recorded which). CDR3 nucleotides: TGTGCCACCAGTTTGAGCGGGGGGGACACCAAAATGAGCAATCAGCCCCAGCATTTT. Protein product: CATSLSGGDTKMSNQPQHF.